This T cell receptor (beta chain) is from a study of OX40 agonist ivuxolimab in advanced cancers. Here immunoSEQ multiplex PCR was the method, and the copy in TCRdb shows in-frame clones only, minus some. Of fewer than 80,000 clones detected, around 81% appear once; the ten largest clones hold almost 6%. Deletions cut 6 bases from V and 0 bases from J, with 12 bases between. From germline, CDR1 is LNHDA and CDR2 SQIVND (reference sequence). The CDR3 is 15 amino acids. Sequenced material: CD4+ or CD8+ T cells sorted from blood, taken in a trial of the OX40 agonist ivuxolimab. The V call is TRBV19, the J call TRBJ2-1; D is possibly TRBD1 or TRBD2 (5 bases each). The clonotype was recovered from an adult with an advanced solid tumor such as melanoma, head and neck, liver or kidney cancer. Here the CDR3 DNA reads TGTGCCAGTAGCAGGGCAGGGAGCTCCTACAATGAGCAGTTCTTC. This encodes CASSRAGSSYNEQFF.